The next 18 T cell receptor beta chains were all read from a single sample in a study of identical twins. MiXCR was run by TCRdb on the 5' RACE reads, yielding one entry per CDR3 protein. The data show approximately 410,000 distinct CDR3 sequences, 15% to 20% seen once. Sequenced: naive T cells sorted from blood. These receptors all come from a man aged 50-59 years in good health.

This chain connects TRBV3-1 to TRBJ2-1; 15 positions agree with TRBD2. The CDR3 is made up of 19 amino acids. The germline CDR1 and CDR2 sequences are LGHDT and YNNKEL (reference sequence). V lost 4 bases, J lost 2 bases, and 9 bases stayed unmatched. CDR3 nucleotide sequence: TGTGCCAGCAGCCGTCCCCAAGGGACTAGCGGGGGGCCCTACAATGAGCAGTTCTTC. Amino acid sequence: CASSRPQGTSGGPYNEQFF.

The chain is built from TRBV20-1 and TRBJ2-2; tentative D call: TRBD2 (6 bases). V shed 6 bases and J shed 7 bases, with 15 bases lying between them. This CDR3 spans 13 amino acids. The germline CDR1 and CDR2 sequences are DFQATT and SNEGSKA (reference sequence). In DNA, the CDR3 is TGCAGTGCAGGGCCTAGCGTCGTCGGGGAGCTGTTTTTT. Translating it yields CSAGPSVVGELFF.

This clonotype has more than one count but fewer than ten. V is TRBV5-1 and J is TRBJ2-7; 11 bases fit TRBD1. The germline CDR1 and CDR2 sequences are SGHRS and YFSETQ. The ends lost 3 bases at V and 9 bases at J; junction bases unmatched: 11. CDR3 size: 15 residues. In DNA, the CDR3 is TGCGCCAGCAGCTCCCCAGGACAGGGGGCCGGGGTGCAGTACTTC. This translates into CASSSPGQGAGVQYF.

This clonotype was counted between two and nine times. V gene TRBV12-3 or TRBV12-4 combines with J gene TRBJ2-7; maybe TRBD2 (5 bases). CDR3 length: 14 residues. The V and J ends lost 4 bases and 0 bases respectively, with 10 bases between them. CDR3 DNA sequence: TGTGCCAGCAGTTCTGCGGGTCGCTCCTACGAGCAGTACTTC. Its translation: CASSSAGRSYEQYF.

This clonotype appeared many times. This sequence joins TRBV20-1 and TRBJ1-5; maybe TRBD1 (5 bases). V was pared by 4 bases and J by 7 bases, with 11 bases between. The CDR3 is 12 amino acids. Germline CDR1 and CDR2: DFQATT and SNEGSKA (reference sequence). The CDR3 protein is CSATGLYQPQHF. The CDR3 DNA is TGCAGTGCTACAGGGTTGTACCAGCCCCAGCATTTT.

This clonotype was counted many times. The chain uses TRBV29-1 and TRBJ2-4; no reliable D call. CDR1 is SQVTM and CDR2 is ANQGSEA in the germline V gene. The V and J ends lost 5 bases and 11 bases respectively, with 13 bases between them. The CDR3 contains 11 residues. The CDR3 here is CSVLLLPFQYF. The CDR3 DNA reads TGCAGCGTTTTACTCCTTCCCTTTCAGTACTTC.

This clonotype was counted only a few times. This rearrangement joins TRBV6-5 to TRBJ2-2; D gene uncertain. CDR3 length equals 14 residues. V lost 4 bases and J 4 bases, leaving 10 bases between the germline ends. CDR1 is MNHEY and CDR2 is SVGAGI in the germline V gene. CDR3 loop: CASSFQRTTGELFF. The CDR3 DNA reads as TGTGCCAGCAGTTTTCAGAGGACCACCGGGGAGCTGTTTTTT.

CDR3 nucleotides: TGCGCCAGCAGCCCAGGGACAGGGGGCGACTATGGCTACACCTTC. Translating it yields CASSPGTGGDYGYTF. The chain couples TRBV5-1 to TRBJ1-2; 12 bases line up with TRBD1. The CDR3 is 15 amino acids. Per the germline V gene, CDR1 is SGHRS and CDR2 is YFSETQ. V was clipped by 4 bases and J by 3 bases; unmatched bases: 4.

Remarks on this clonotype: The germline gene is not matched at one end of the junction; a read error may be the cause. The chain joins TRBV19 to TRBJ2-1, with unresolved D. Germline CDR1 is LNHDA and CDR2 is SQIVND (reference sequence). There are 13 residues in the CDR3. CDR3 bases: TGTGCCAGTAGTATCTCCCTTTTGGTTAAACTGATCTTC. The encoded protein is CASSISLLVKLIF.

V is TRBV6-5 and J is TRBJ2-7; 10 bases are shared with TRBD1. Germline values: CDR1 MNHEY, CDR2 SVGAGI. The CDR3 consists of 14 residues. V dropped 0 bases and J dropped 6; count of bases not matched to a gene: 2. The CDR3 sequence: CASSYSTGGSEQYF. The CDR3 DNA is TGTGCCAGCAGTTACTCGACAGGGGGCTCCGAGCAGTACTTC.

In its sample, this clonotype was seen a few times. The chain recombines TRBV7-3 with TRBJ2-1; no definite D call. Germline CDR1 and CDR2: SGHTA and FQGTGA. V lost 2 bases and J lost 6, with 14 bases in between. This CDR3 is 15 amino acids long. DNA for the CDR3: TGTGCCAGCAGCTTATCCTATATGACTGGCAATGAGCAGTTCTTC. The encoded protein is CASSLSYMTGNEQFF.

The V gene is TRBV3-1, the J gene TRBJ2-4, with D possibly TRBD2 on 6 matching bases. In germline, CDR1 is LGHDT, CDR2 YNNKEL (reference sequence). The CDR3 runs 14 residues. Trimming left V 2 bases short and J 7 bases short, with 12 bases between. The CDR3 DNA follows: TGTGCCAGCAGCCAACGGGTTAGCGGCAACATTCAGTACTTC. Its protein product is CASSQRVSGNIQYF.

In its sample, this clonotype was seen many times. This chain uses TRBV5-8 with TRBJ2-6; D call uncertain. CDR3 length: 14 amino acids. V shed 0 bases and J shed 2 bases, with 3 bases lying between them. In germline, CDR1 is SGHTS, CDR2 YDEGEE. CDR3 residues: CASSLGPGANVLTF. In DNA, the CDR3 is TGTGCCAGCAGCTTGGGTCCTGGGGCCAACGTCCTGACTTTC.

The chain is built from TRBV7-2 and TRBJ2-7, with TRBD2 matching 8 bases. V shed 6 bases and J 1 base; nucleotides not matched to a gene: 11. This CDR3 contains 16 residues. The germline gives CDR1 SGHTA, CDR2 FQGNSA. CDR3 region: CASSFPGLGRSYEQYF. CDR3 coding DNA: TGTGCCAGCAGTTTCCCGGGACTAGGTCGGTCCTACGAGCAGTACTTC.

V usage is TRBV20-1 and J usage is TRBJ2-5; 10 bases line up with TRBD2. The germline CDR1 and CDR2 sequences are DFQATT and SNEGSKA (reference sequence). The CDR3 covers 15 residues. V was clipped by 1 base and J by 5 bases; unmatched bases: 7. CDR3 bases: TGCAGTGCTAGAGGATCTAGCGGGAGTCTGGAGACCCAGTACTTC. Residues: CSARGSSGSLETQYF.

V and J are TRBV29-1 and TRBJ2-1, with D perhaps matching TRBD2 (5 bases). V lost 3 bases and J 6 bases, leaving 9 bases between the germline ends. Per the germline V gene, CDR1 is SQVTM and CDR2 is ANQGSEA. The CDR3 has 12 residues. The CDR3 nucleotides read TGCAGCGTTGATAGCGTTTTCAATGAGCAGTTCTTC. It specifies CSVDSVFNEQFF.

To note about this clonotype: One junction end does not reproduce the germline sequence, and a read error may be involved. This sequence joins TRBV20-1 and TRBJ2-3; TRBD1 matches at 8 bases. Germline values: CDR1 DFQATT, CDR2 SNEGSKA (reference sequence). The CDR3 extends over 14 amino acids. The CDR3 nucleotides read TGCAGTGCCAACCTGGGACAGGAGACAGATGCGCAGTATTTT. Translated, it gives CSANLGQETDAQYF.

At least ten counts were recorded for this clonotype. The genes are TRBV28 and TRBJ2-7; D gene unclear. Trimming removed 5 bases at V and 0 bases at J, with 11 bases between. The CDR3 is 14 residues long. Germline CDR1 is MDHEN and CDR2 is SYDVKM. The CDR3 loop is CASSPDTFSYEQYF. The CDR3 coding sequence is TGTGCCAGCAGTCCCGACACGTTCTCCTACGAGCAGTACTTC.